Presented here are 14 T cell receptor beta chains from one specimen sequenced in a study of blood T cell repertoires in COVID-19. Profiling relied on immunoSEQ multiplex PCR, and the TCRdb table lists in-frame clones only, not all of them. The profile covers about 260,000 clones, with more than 80% appearing a single time and approximately 4% taken by the ten largest. The specimen was PBMCs or T cells enriched from blood (not recorded which). All receptors come from a woman aged 25 to 39 with acute COVID-19.

V usage is TRBV18 and J usage is TRBJ2-3, with no clear D. The CDR3 has 13 residues. Per the germline V gene, CDR1 is KGHSH and CDR2 is LQKENI. The V end was cut by 1 base, the J end by 6 bases, with 8 bases between. CDR3: CASSPLELDTQYF. The CDR3 DNA follows: TGTGCCAGCTCACCACTAGAGTTGGATACGCAGTATTTT.

CDR3 residues: CASSERGMNTEAFF. Here the CDR3 DNA reads TGTGCCAGCAGCGAACGGGGGATGAACACTGAAGCTTTCTTT. This rearrangement joins TRBV7-6 to TRBJ1-1; D may be TRBD1 (5 bases). This CDR3 is built from 14 residues. Trimming cost V 5 bases and J 0 bases, with 10 bases left between them. Germline assignment: CDR1 SGHVS and CDR2 FNYEAQ. The entire variable domain, with the rest obtained from reference TRBV7-6 and TRBJ1-1, is as follows: GAGVSQSPRYKVTKRGQDVALRCDPISGHVSLYWYRQALGQGPEFLTYFNYEAQQDKSGLPNDRFSAERPEGSISTLTIQRTEQRDSAMYRCASSERGMNTEAFFGQGTRLTVV.

The gene calls are TRBV11-2 and TRBJ2-7; no definite D call. This CDR3 region has 13 residues. Germline CDR1 is SGHAT and CDR2 is FQNNGV. V lost 2 bases and J 1 base, leaving 6 bases between the germline ends. CDR3 DNA: TGTGCCAGCAGCTTAATCGAGTCCTACGAGCAGTACTTC. Translating it yields CASSLIESYEQYF.

The chain combines TRBV12-1 with TRBJ2-3; the table gives TRBD2 as D, unverified against the DNA. TRBV12-1 is shown as a pseudogene. The CDR3 spans 16 residues. CDR3 loop: CASSNRPPAGGDTQYF. Here the CDR3 DNA reads TGTGCCAGCAGCAACCGGCCCCCCGCGGGAGGGGATACGCAGTATTTT.

The rearrangement links TRBV7-5 to TRBJ2-1; the listed D gene, TRBD2, was not tested against the DNA. TRBV7-5 has pseudogene status. This CDR3 has 10 amino acids. CDR3 nucleotides: TGTGTCTCCAGAGGCTATGAGCAGTTCTTC. This translates into CVSRGYEQFF.

This sequence joins TRBV6-5 and TRBJ2-7; a possible D gene is TRBD1 (6 bases). Trimming pared 0 bases from V and 3 bases from J, leaving 9 bases between. Germline V gene lookup returns CDR1 MNHEY and CDR2 SVGAGI. The CDR3 is made up of 14 amino acids. CDR3 in DNA: TGTGCCAGCAGTTACTCTGGACAGCGCTACGAGCAGTACTTC. Encoded protein: CASSYSGQRYEQYF.

This clone was picked up one time. The chain carries TRBV9 and TRBJ1-1; D perhaps matches TRBD1 (6 bases). Per germline, CDR1 SGDLS and CDR2 YYNGEE. CDR3 length: 14 amino acids. Trimming took 5 bases from V and 0 from J, leaving 11 bases between them. The CDR3 nucleotides read TGTGCCAGCAGTGAAACAGGGTTGAACACTGAAGCTTTCTTT. Translation: CASSETGLNTEAFF.

In DNA, the CDR3 is TGTGCCAGCGCGCCGGGGGGCTTCAATCAGCCCCAGCATTTT. Translated, it gives CASAPGGFNQPQHF. The gene calls are TRBV7-2 and TRBJ1-5, with D possibly TRBD1 on 6 matching bases. This CDR3 has 14 residues. CDR1 is SGHTA, CDR2 FQGNSA, per germline. Trimming cost V 8 bases and J 3 bases, with 14 bases left between them.

About this clone itself: Other nucleotide sequences in the sample specify the same CDR3. The chain couples TRBV5-1 to TRBJ2-7; D possibly corresponds to TRBD2 (6 bases). V lost 2 bases and J 2 bases, leaving 11 bases between the germline ends. The germline V gene has CDR1 SGHRS and CDR2 YFSETQ. The CDR3 sequence is 14 residues long. The CDR3 here is CASSLEGGTYEQYF. The CDR3 bases are TGCGCCAGCAGCTTAGAGGGAGGAACCTACGAGCAGTACTTC. Variable domain in full (rest from reference TRBV5-1 and TRBJ2-7): KAGVTQTPRYLIKTRGQQVTLSCSPISGHRSVSWYQQTPGQGLQFLFEYFSETQRNKGNFPGRFSGRQFSNSRSEMNVSTLELGDSALYLCASSLEGGTYEQYFGPGTRLTVT.

The V call is TRBV2, the J call TRBJ2-7; 7 bases align to TRBD1. Germline CDR1 reads SNHLY; CDR2 reads FYNNEI. V lost 0 bases and J lost 2; bases outside the gene matches: 1. The CDR3 is 14 residues long. The CDR3 here is CASSEAGGPYEQYF. The DNA of the CDR3 is TGTGCCAGCAGTGAAGCAGGGGGCCCCTACGAGCAGTACTTC.

The rearrangement uses TRBV18 and TRBJ2-1; 7 positions match TRBD1. Germline CDR1 is KGHSH and CDR2 is LQKENI. The trim removed 5 bases at V and 7 bases at J, leaving 11 bases unmatched. The CDR3 totals 15 residues. CDR3 nucleotide sequence: TGTGCCAGCTCAGCTGGGACAGCCATAAGGAATGAGCAGTTCTTC. Translating gives CASSAGTAIRNEQFF. Supplemented by reference TRBV18 and TRBJ2-1, the full variable domain reads NAGVMQNPRHLVRRRGQEARLRCSPMKGHSHVYWYRQLPEEGLKFMVYLQKENIIDESGMPKERFSAEFPKEGPSILRIQQVVRGDSAAYFCASSAGTAIRNEQFFGPGTRLTVL.

The chain uses TRBV4-1 and TRBJ1-2; D remains ambiguous. The CDR3 has 19 amino acids. Per the germline V gene, CDR1 is MGHRA and CDR2 is YSYEKL. V gave up 1 base and J gave up 4 bases, with 25 bases separating them. CDR3 region: CASSQVTTLPPTGVYGYTF. The CDR3 bases are TGCGCCAGCAGCCAAGTCACAACCCTCCCCCCGACCGGGGTCTATGGCTACACCTTC.

The gene calls are TRBV28 and TRBJ2-4; 10 bases align to TRBD1. V shed 6 bases, J shed 0 bases, and the junction held 11 bases outside the gene matches. The CDR3 covers 18 residues. The germline V gene has CDR1 MDHEN and CDR2 SYDVKM. This CDR3 reads CASRGQGYFLGAKNIQYF. The CDR3 bases are TGTGCCAGCAGGGGACAGGGGTATTTTTTGGGAGCCAAAAACATTCAGTACTTC.

This chain uses TRBV6-6 with TRBJ2-2; 10 positions agree with TRBD2. This CDR3 contains 16 residues. The ends lost 0 bases at V and 6 bases at J; junction bases unmatched: 4. Germline CDR1 is MNHNY and CDR2 is SVGAGI (reference sequence). As DNA, the CDR3 is TGTGCCAGCAGTTACTCGGCTAGCGGGAGCCCCGGGGAGCTGTTTTTT. This codes for CASSYSASGSPGELFF.